The entry that follows covers one T cell receptor (beta chain) sequence. Its target is unknown. This entry is derived from a study of cytomegalovirus exposure and HLA in healthy donors. About the research overall: Within an early data release were roughly 90 million unique TCRs drawn from HLA-typed donors.

Study-level points and caveats: Productive status was seen about 90% or about 30% of the time for most TCR beta V segments in an earlier analysis.

The PCR had 60 Vbeta and 13 Jbeta primers. Profiled with immunoSEQ multiplex PCR; TCRdb holds only in-frame clones, not every one. Of around 180,000 clones listed, approximately 80% are singletons. The ends lost 1 base at V and 5 bases at J; junction bases unmatched: 7. CDR3 size: 16 residues. Germline CDR1 and CDR2: KGHSH and LQKENI. Sequenced: PBMCs. The clonotype originates from a woman under 30 in good health and CMV-seropositive. The V call is TRBV18, the J call TRBJ1-2; 10 bases fit TRBD1. The DNA for the CDR3 is TGTGCCAGCTCACCACTGGGACAGGGGACTTTTTATGGCTACACCTTC. Its protein is CASSPLGQGTFYGYTF.